This T cell receptor (beta chain) was documented in a study of OX40 agonist ivuxolimab in advanced cancers. Background on the study: The study gave patients intravenous ivuxolimab at 0.01 to 10 mg/kg every 2 weeks.

From germline, CDR1 is MDHEN and CDR2 SYDVKM. The V end lost 3 bases, the J end lost 1 base, and 12 bases lay between the germline ends. The CDR3 loop spans 15 amino acids. TCRdb keeps only in-frame clones here, not all; method: immunoSEQ multiplex PCR. The top ten hold roughly 9.8% of the sample, which has tens of thousands of clones, about 95% seen once. The chain joins TRBV28 to TRBJ1-1; no clear D. The receptor comes from an adult with an advanced solid tumor such as melanoma, head and neck, liver or kidney cancer. The material was CD4+ or CD8+ T cells sorted from blood, obtained in a trial of the OX40 agonist ivuxolimab. CDR3 loop: CASSLPPPGNTEAFF. The CDR3 DNA follows: TGTGCCAGCAGTTTGCCCCCTCCAGGGAACACTGAAGCTTTCTTT. The variable domain in full, completed from reference TRBV28 and TRBJ1-1, reads DVKVTQSSRYLVKRTGEKVFLECVQDMDHENMFWYRQDPGLGLRLIYFSYDVKMKEKGDIPEGYSVSREKKERFSLILESASTNQTSMYLCASSLPPPGNTEAFFGQGTRLTVV.